One and the same sample provided the 12 T cell receptor beta chains below, sequenced in a study of metastatic and nonmetastatic thyroid tumors. The entire patient cohort was treatment-naive prior to thyroid surgery. TCRdb re-called the PCR reads with MiXCR. The sample has more than 7,000 clones, approximately 27% seen once. The sequenced material came from adjacent normal tissue. These receptors were obtained from a female donor with papillary thyroid cancer or a benign thyroid nodule (not recorded which). Some clones in this sample may be carry-over from other donors' samples.

The rearrangement joins TRBV2 to TRBJ2-7; 10 nucleotides match TRBD2. In germline, CDR1 is SNHLY, CDR2 FYNNEI. This CDR3 is built from 14 residues. V dropped 8 bases and J dropped 3; count of bases not matched to a gene: 7. The CDR3 coding sequence is TGTGCCAGCCAACTAGCGGGAAAGAGCTACGAGCAGTACTTC. Protein sequence: CASQLAGKSYEQYF.

This chain uses TRBV20-1 with TRBJ2-7; a weak D match, TRBD2 (6 bases). The CDR3 sequence is 15 residues long. Trimming removed 6 bases at V and 3 bases at J, with 21 bases between. Germline V gene sequence: CDR1 DFQATT, CDR2 SNEGSKA (reference sequence). CDR3 DNA: TGCAGTGCCCCGCGGGTCAGCGGGCAGGGCTACGAGCAGTACTTC. Translating gives CSAPRVSGQGYEQYF.

This clone has more than one count but fewer than ten. The V call is TRBV5-1, the J call TRBJ1-1; 10 bases are shared with TRBD1. CDR1 and CDR2 (germline): SGHRS, YFSETQ. The junction had 7 bases not matched to a gene; V was cut back by 0 bases and J by 5 bases. The CDR3 sequence is 16 residues long. The CDR3 DNA reads TGCGCCAGCAGCTTGGCGGTTAGGGACAGGGGAACTGAAGCTTTCTTT. Translation: CASSLAVRDRGTEAFF.

By share, this clone ranks as large (0.1 to 1%). V gene TRBV11-2 combines with J gene TRBJ1-3; TRBD1 agrees at 7 bases. The CDR3 contains 14 residues. Germline-derived CDR1 and CDR2 are SGHAT and FQNNGV. Trimming cost V 1 base and J 3 bases; bases outside gene matches: 0. The CDR3 loop reads CASSLGTGGNTIYF. In nucleotides, the CDR3 is TGTGCCAGCAGCTTAGGGACAGGTGGAAACACCATATATTTT.

This clone was seen only a few times. CDR3 DNA sequence: TGTGCCAGCAGCCTTTGGAGCGCGGGAGAGAGCACAGATACGCAGTATTTT. Encoded protein: CASSLWSAGESTDTQYF. V and J are TRBV11-2 and TRBJ2-3; TRBD2 aligns across 7 bases. The ends lost 5 bases at V and 0 bases at J; junction bases unmatched: 11. Germline lookup yields CDR1 SGHAT and CDR2 FQNNGV. This CDR3 spans 17 amino acids.

Only a few counts were recorded for this clone. The rearrangement links TRBV28 to TRBJ1-2, with TRBD1 identical over 8 bases. After removal of 6 bases from V and 7 bases from J, the junction contained 10 bases not matched to a gene. This CDR3 has 14 amino acids. Germline V gene sequence: CDR1 MDHEN, CDR2 SYDVKM. Here the CDR3 reads CASSIPQGARGYTF. CDR3 coding DNA: TGTGCCAGCAGCATCCCCCAGGGGGCTCGTGGCTACACCTTC.

The chain links TRBV6-1 to TRBJ1-6, with 8 bases matching TRBD1. The CDR3 contains 15 residues. Germline trimming cut 4 bases from V and 6 bases from J; bases unmatched to any gene: 5. Per germline, CDR1 MNHNS and CDR2 SASEGT. Here the CDR3 DNA reads TGTGCCAGCAGTGGGACAGGGACTGGTAATTCACCCCTCCACTTT. As protein: CASSGTGTGNSPLHF.

This clone came up many times. This chain links TRBV7-2 with TRBJ1-5, with a weak D call TRBD1 (6 bases). Germline V gene data show CDR1 as SGHTA and CDR2 as FQGNSA. V lost 6 bases, J lost 0 bases, and 9 bases lay in between. The CDR3 is 14 amino acids. CDR3 DNA sequence: TGTGCCAGCAGTACAGGGCTTAGCAATCAGCCCCAGCATTTT. It translates to CASSTGLSNQPQHF.

This clone was found a few times. This chain joins TRBV12-3 or TRBV12-4 and TRBJ1-4; weak D call: TRBD1 (6 bases). This CDR3 is 15 amino acids long. V lost 2 bases and J 7 bases, leaving 14 bases between the germline ends. Here the CDR3 reads CASSLRGISSEKLFF. The CDR3 DNA is TGTGCCAGCAGTTTAAGGGGGATCAGCAGTGAAAAACTGTTTTTT.

V gene TRBV5-1 combines with J gene TRBJ2-7; 14 bases map to TRBD2. Germline CDR1 reads SGHRS; CDR2 reads YFSETQ. V lost 4 bases and J lost 0; bases outside the gene matches: 6. This CDR3 contains 17 residues. DNA for the CDR3: TGCGCCAGCAGCCCCGGACTAGCGGGAGGCCTCTCCTACGAGCAGTACTTC. It codes for CASSPGLAGGLSYEQYF.

In this sample, this clone turned up a few times. The chain employs TRBV27 and TRBJ2-1; D is possibly TRBD1 or TRBD2 (5 bases each). CDR3 length: 16 amino acids. Germline assignment: CDR1 MNHEY and CDR2 SMNVEV (reference sequence). Trimming removed 5 bases at V and 2 bases at J, with 16 bases between. The CDR3 loop reads CASSQGTVSPYNEQFF. CDR3 sequence (DNA): TGTGCCAGCAGTCAAGGGACGGTGAGCCCCTACAATGAGCAGTTCTTC.

This clone is deemed medium-sized. This sample also contains other DNA sequences that code for the same CDR3. CDR3 residues: CASSLDGAPGTEAFF. CDR3 bases: TGTGCCAGCAGTCTTGACGGGGCCCCGGGAACTGAAGCTTTCTTT. The chain couples TRBV12-3 or TRBV12-4 to TRBJ1-1, with a weak D call TRBD1 (5 bases). V was trimmed by 5 bases and J by 5 bases, leaving 18 bases between them. This CDR3 has 15 residues.